A single sample is the source of the 5 T cell receptor beta chains below, sequenced in a study of shared clonotypes between healthy human individuals. Cells designated naive CD8 were CD45RO-negative and were positively selected for CCR7, with terminally differentiated effector memory CD45RA+ cells excluded. The table came from immunoSEQ multiplex PCR; TCRdb's copy has only in-frame clones and leaves some out. The top ten hold 0.85% to 1.2% of the sample, which has more than 2 million clones, approximately 95% seen once. The sequenced sample consisted of naive CD8+ T cells sorted from blood. Receptors originate from a man between 18 and 29 years old in good health.

Note on this clone: The sample holds other DNA sequences that translate to the same CDR3. V usage is TRBV19 and J usage is TRBJ2-7; D ambiguous. V shed 5 bases and J shed 4 bases, with 15 bases lying between them. Germline values: CDR1 LNHDA, CDR2 SQIVND (reference sequence). This CDR3 is 14 amino acids long. The CDR3, as DNA: TGTGCCAGTAGTCCGGGCCTTGGTGGGTACGAGCAGTACTTC. Translating it yields CASSPGLGGYEQYF.

The gene calls are TRBV7-9 and TRBJ1-1, with 7 bases that match TRBD1. V lost 5 bases, J lost 1 base, and 7 bases stayed unmatched. Germline V gene data show CDR1 as SEHNR and CDR2 as FQNEAQ (reference sequence). The CDR3 is 15 amino acids. The CDR3 is CASSTDWTGNTEAFF. The CDR3 DNA sequence: TGTGCCAGCAGCACAGACTGGACAGGGAACACTGAAGCTTTCTTT.

The chain uses TRBV19 and TRBJ2-1; TRBD1 is a possible D gene (8 bases). Trimming left V 6 bases short and J 3 bases short, with 15 bases between. The CDR3 totals 15 residues. Germline values: CDR1 LNHDA, CDR2 SQIVND (reference sequence). The CDR3 is CASSSQGGYYNEQFF. As DNA, the CDR3 is TGTGCCAGTAGCTCACAGGGGGGGTACTACAATGAGCAGTTCTTC. Full variable domain (remainder filled in from reference TRBV19 and TRBJ2-1): DGGITQSPKYLFRKEGQNVTLSCEQNLNHDAMYWYRQDPGQGLRLIYYSQIVNDFQKGDIAEGYSVSREKKESFPLTVTSAQKNPTAFYLCASSSQGGYYNEQFFGPGTRLTVL.

The V and J genes are TRBV7-2 and TRBJ2-1; TRBD2 agrees at 7 bases. There are 15 residues in the CDR3. Unmatched junction bases numbered 5, after V lost 4 bases and J lost 2 bases. The germline CDR1 and CDR2 sequences are SGHTA and FQGNSA. The DNA of the CDR3 is TGTGCCAGCAGCTGGAGCGGGAACGCCTACAATGAGCAGTTCTTC. Amino acids: CASSWSGNAYNEQFF.

This chain connects TRBV11-1 to TRBJ2-1; unclear D gene. V lost 7 bases to trimming and J lost 8 bases, with 9 bases between them. The CDR3 runs to 11 residues. The germline V gene has CDR1 SGHAT and CDR2 FQDESV (reference sequence). CDR3 DNA: TGTGCCAGCACGACTGGGGATGAGCAGTTCTTC. Its translation: CASTTGDEQFF.